This T cell receptor (beta chain) is from a study of shared clonotypes between healthy human individuals. Here immunoSEQ multiplex PCR was the method, and the copy in TCRdb shows in-frame clones only, minus some. The data show 2 million to 2.5 million clones, approximately 93% seen once. Germline CDR1 and CDR2: SGHTA and FQGNSA. The ends were cut back, 4 bases at V and 6 bases at J, with 12 bases in the middle. This CDR3 contains 13 residues. The V and J genes are TRBV7-2 and TRBJ1-2; D uncertain. Specimen: naive CD4+ T cells from PBMCs. Subset denoted: CD45RA+ positively selected. The TCR originated in a man aged 18 to 29 in good health. Some clones in this sample may be carry-over from other donors' samples. The CDR3 is CASSSWPGDGYTF. In DNA form, the CDR3 reads TGTGCCAGCAGCTCCTGGCCGGGAGATGGCTACACCTTC.